These 32 T cell receptor beta chains share one sample of origin, sequenced in a study of blood T cells in healthy people across ages. The authors ran a second PCR of roughly 6 to 12 cycles using a sample-barcoded 5' primer and a J-beta primer mix. TCRdb fed the 5' RACE reads into MiXCR, producing one record per CDR3 protein. The sample lists roughly 1,500,000 distinct CDR3 sequences; 35% to 45% were seen once. The sequencing sample was made of blood. These receptors originate from a woman aged 18-29 years in good health.

The chain uses TRBV10-3 and TRBJ2-2; 8 nucleotides align to TRBD2. The trim removed 5 bases at V and 1 base at J, leaving 3 bases unmatched. The length of the CDR3 is 15 residues. Germline V gives CDR1 ENHRY, CDR2 SYGVKD. As DNA, the CDR3 is TGTGCCATCAGTATAGCGGGGCGGAACACCGGGGAGCTGTTTTTT. This gives the protein CAISIAGRNTGELFF.

This clonotype has just a few counts. The rearrangement links TRBV29-1 to TRBJ2-1, with TRBD2 matching over 9 bases. The CDR3 totals 15 residues. V lost 5 bases to trimming and J lost 8 bases; unmatched junction nucleotides: 13. The germline CDR1 and CDR2 sequences are SQVTM and ANQGSEA. The CDR3 bases are TGCAGCGTTCGGGATGCCCTCGCGGGGGGGGATGAGCAGTTCTTC. This encodes CSVRDALAGGDEQFF.

The rearrangement joins TRBV12-5 to TRBJ2-1; a weak D match, TRBD1 (6 bases). This CDR3 contains 14 residues. Germline V gives CDR1 LGHNT, CDR2 FRNRAP. V was clipped by 5 bases and J by 7 bases, with 15 bases between them. In nucleotides, the CDR3 is TGTGCTAGTGGTGTGGCTGGACAGATAAATGAGCAGTTCTTC. Its protein is CASGVAGQINEQFF.

This clonotype turned up a few times. This chain links TRBV10-3 with TRBJ2-1; D gene uncertain. From germline, CDR1 is ENHRY and CDR2 SYGVKD. The length of the CDR3 is 13 residues. The ends were cut back, 6 bases at V and 0 bases at J, with 6 bases in the middle. The chain's CDR3 is CAIRESSYNEQFF. Written as DNA, the CDR3 is TGTGCCATCAGAGAAAGCTCCTACAATGAGCAGTTCTTC.

The CDR3 DNA follows: TGTGCCAGCAGCCGACGCCAGGGGAGGCGCAGCACAGATACGCAGTATTTT. Translating gives CASSRRQGRRSTDTQYF. V gene TRBV12-3 or TRBV12-4 combines with J gene TRBJ2-3, with D possibly being TRBD1 or TRBD2 (6 bases each). Trimming stripped 6 bases from V and 0 bases from J, with 19 bases between. The CDR3 spans 17 residues.

The chain combines TRBV6-2 or TRBV6-3 with TRBJ1-5; no firm D call. Germline-derived CDR1 and CDR2 are MNHEY and SVGEGT. The CDR3 is 13 residues long. Trimming took off 2 bases at V and 5 bases at J, with 7 bases between the two ends. CDR3 sequence: CASSYEVDQPQHF. The CDR3 DNA is TGTGCCAGCAGTTACGAAGTGGATCAGCCCCAGCATTTT.

The V gene is TRBV12-3 or TRBV12-4, the J gene TRBJ2-1, with a weak D call TRBD2 (6 bases). Trimming removed 6 bases at V and 13 bases at J, with 22 bases between. The CDR3 contains 14 residues. CDR3 nucleotide sequence: TGTGCCAGCAGCGGGGAGGTTAACCAAGAGACCCAGTTCTTC. It translates to CASSGEVNQETQFF.

As to this clonotype: One junction end disagrees with the germline gene, perhaps due to a read error. The genes are TRBV15 and TRBJ2-1, with a weak D call TRBD1 (6 bases). Germline assignment: CDR1 LNHNV and CDR2 YYDKDF (reference sequence). The CDR3 loop spans 15 amino acids. The DNA for the CDR3 is TGTGCCACCAGCGGAGATCAGGGGTTTAGGAATGAGCAGTTCTTC. It yields the protein CATSGDQGFRNEQFF.

The chain is built from TRBV20-1 and TRBJ2-5; D perhaps matches TRBD2 (6 bases). The CDR3 totals 12 residues. V lost 3 bases and J 11 bases, leaving 16 bases between the germline ends. From germline, CDR1 is DFQATT and CDR2 SNEGSKA (reference sequence). The CDR3 region is CSASREINEQYF. DNA for the CDR3: TGCAGTGCTAGTCGGGAGATCAATGAGCAGTACTTC.

This chain's CDR3 is CASSRGAGGDSTDTQYF. For the CDR3, the DNA is TGTGCCAGCAGCCGAGGGGCGGGAGGGGATAGCACAGATACGCAGTATTTT. The chain joins TRBV4-2 to TRBJ2-3; 9 bases line up with TRBD2. J gave up 0 bases and V 4 bases, and 8 bases lay outside the gene matches. The germline V gene has CDR1 LGHNA and CDR2 YNFKEQ. The CDR3 is made up of 17 amino acids.

The CDR3 here is CSVTAAGGPNIQYF. CDR3 bases: TGCAGCGTCACAGCAGCGGGGGGCCCAAACATTCAGTACTTC. The chain links TRBV29-1 to TRBJ2-4; 9 bases line up with TRBD2. Germline CDR1 is SQVTM and CDR2 is ANQGSEA. CDR3 length: 14 amino acids. The junction had 9 bases not matched to a gene; V was cut back by 6 bases and J by 6 bases.

The chain links TRBV6-6 to TRBJ2-3; weak D call: TRBD1 (5 bases). CDR1 is MNHNY and CDR2 is SVGAGI in the germline V gene (reference sequence). V shed 2 bases and J shed 5 bases, with 11 bases lying between them. The CDR3 has 14 residues. The CDR3 DNA sequence: TGTGCCAGCAGTTACCGTGGGGCGGAAGATACGCAGTATTTT. Amino acid sequence: CASSYRGAEDTQYF.

This clonotype came up a few times. The chain uses TRBV25-1 and TRBJ2-5; 7 nucleotides match TRBD1. V dropped 3 bases and J dropped 1; count of bases not matched to a gene: 5. Germline V lookup: CDR1 MGHDK, CDR2 SYGVNS. There are 15 residues in the CDR3. The CDR3 region is CASSDPNRGQETQYF. The CDR3 DNA sequence: TGTGCCAGCAGTGACCCCAACAGGGGCCAAGAGACCCAGTACTTC.

This chain joins TRBV6-1 and TRBJ1-1; no firm D call. V lost 3 bases and J 6 bases, leaving 14 bases between the germline ends. This CDR3 contains 14 residues. Germline assignment: CDR1 MNHNS and CDR2 SASEGT. The CDR3 loop is CASSDLLDPPEAFF. Written as DNA, the CDR3 is TGTGCCAGCAGTGACCTCCTAGATCCCCCTGAAGCTTTCTTT.

The V and J genes are TRBV11-2 and TRBJ1-6; 11 positions agree with TRBD1. V lost 5 bases, J lost 5 bases, and 5 bases stayed unmatched. This CDR3 spans 16 amino acids. Germline V lookup: CDR1 SGHAT, CDR2 FQNNGV. CDR3 DNA: TGTGCCAGCAGCCGGACAGGGGGCTCTCATAATTCACCCCTCCACTTT. Amino acids: CASSRTGGSHNSPLHF. Complete variable domain (other parts from reference TRBV11-2 and TRBJ1-6): EAGVAQSPRYKIIEKRQSVAFWCNPISGHATLYWYQQILGQGPKLLIQFQNNGVVDDSQLPKDRFSAERLKGVDSTLKIQPAKLEDSAVYLCASSRTGGSHNSPLHFGNGTRLTVT.

Only a few counts were recorded for this clonotype. The J gene is TRBJ2-3, the V gene TRBV20-1; D possibly corresponds to TRBD2 (6 bases). This CDR3 region has 15 residues. The germline gives CDR1 DFQATT, CDR2 SNEGSKA (reference sequence). Between the trimmed V and J ends, which lost 0 bases and 0 bases, there was a span of 10 bases. The CDR3 reads CSARDLGGSTDTQYF. As DNA, the CDR3 is TGCAGTGCTAGAGATCTGGGGGGAAGCACAGATACGCAGTATTTT.

This clonotype turned up a few times. J is TRBJ2-7 and V is TRBV3-1, with D unresolved. Germline CDR1 LGHDT, CDR2 YNNKEL (reference sequence). The CDR3 spans 14 residues. Trimming shortened V by 2 bases and J by 4 bases, and 12 bases separated the two germline ends. DNA of the CDR3: TGTGCCAGCAGCCAAAGCGACACAGCATACGAGCAGTACTTC. Translated: CASSQSDTAYEQYF.

The chain links TRBV6-5 to TRBJ2-1; 8 positions agree with TRBD1. The germline V gene encodes CDR1 MNHEY and CDR2 SVGAGI. The CDR3 covers 15 residues. V gave up 0 bases and J gave up 5 bases; unmatched junction bases: 3. CDR3 loop: CASSYSGRGHNEQFF. The CDR3 nucleotides read TGTGCCAGCAGTTACTCGGGCAGGGGGCACAATGAGCAGTTCTTC.

This clonotype has just a few counts. The V call is TRBV20-1, the J call TRBJ2-7; 7 bases are shared with TRBD1. This CDR3 contains 14 residues. J gave up 3 bases and V 1 base, and 6 bases lay outside the gene matches. Germline V lookup: CDR1 DFQATT, CDR2 SNEGSKA (reference sequence). The CDR3 DNA is TGCAGTGCTAGAGGGACAGGAAATCTCTACGAGCAGTACTTC. This translates into CSARGTGNLYEQYF.

The gene calls are TRBV11-2 and TRBJ1-2; possibly TRBD1 for D (5 bases). Per germline, CDR1 SGHAT and CDR2 FQNNGV. The CDR3 is 13 amino acids. Between the trimmed V and J ends, which lost 1 base and 6 bases, there was a span of 9 bases. The CDR3 DNA sequence: TGTGCCAGCAGCTTAGGGGGGGAAGATGGCTACACCTTC. Amino acids: CASSLGGEDGYTF.

This chain connects TRBV5-1 to TRBJ2-1, with TRBD2 matching over 7 bases. Looked up from germline, CDR1 is SGHRS and CDR2 is YFSETQ. Trimming cost V 0 bases and J 9 bases; bases outside gene matches: 6. The CDR3 is 14 residues long. DNA of the CDR3: TGCGCCAGCAGCTTGGCGGGGGGAGGAACTGAGCAGTTCTTC. It specifies CASSLAGGGTEQFF.

The chain couples TRBV3-1 to TRBJ2-5, with D perhaps TRBD2 (5 bases). Germline V gives CDR1 LGHDT, CDR2 YNNKEL (reference sequence). V lost 4 bases and J 0 bases, leaving 12 bases between the germline ends. The CDR3 extends over 15 amino acids. The CDR3, as DNA: TGTGCCAGCAGCCTAAGGAGAGGGTACCAAGAGACCCAGTACTTC. It is translated as CASSLRRGYQETQYF.

This clonotype came up many times. The chain uses TRBV4-1 and TRBJ2-7, with 8 bases fitting TRBD1. Trimming took 1 base from V and 2 from J; bases not matched to a gene: 4. There are 15 residues in the CDR3. Germline V lookup: CDR1 MGHRA, CDR2 YSYEKL. The CDR3 spells CASSQVTGGAYEQYF. DNA of the CDR3: TGCGCCAGCAGCCAAGTTACAGGGGGTGCCTACGAGCAGTACTTC.

This chain joins TRBV4-1 and TRBJ2-7; D possibly corresponds to TRBD2 (5 bases). The CDR3 loop spans 12 amino acids. Germline lookup yields CDR1 MGHRA and CDR2 YSYEKL. V was clipped by 6 bases and J by 10 bases, with 16 bases between them. CDR3 in DNA: TGCGCCAGCAGTTCCTTCGGGGAGATCCAGTACTTC. Its translation is CASSSFGEIQYF.

In this sample, this clonotype turned up a few times. CDR3 DNA sequence: TGCGCCAGCAGCTTGGCGGACCCGGGCAACACTGAAGCTTTCTTT. The encoded protein is CASSLADPGNTEAFF. This rearrangement joins TRBV5-1 to TRBJ1-1; unclear D gene. V was cut by 0 bases and J by 2 bases, with 11 bases left in between. Germline V gene lookup returns CDR1 SGHRS and CDR2 YFSETQ. This CDR3 spans 15 amino acids.

The chain recombines TRBV6-1 with TRBJ2-1; 10 positions match TRBD2. The CDR3 contains 17 residues. Per the germline V gene, CDR1 is MNHNS and CDR2 is SASEGT. V lost 6 bases and J lost 3; bases outside the gene matches: 11. DNA of the CDR3: TGTGCCAGCAGAACCGGGACTAGCGTCGTGGGCTACAATGAGCAGTTCTTC. Translation: CASRTGTSVVGYNEQFF.

This clonotype was picked up a small number of times. The V call is TRBV7-9, the J call TRBJ1-6, with 9 bases fitting TRBD1. CDR1 is SEHNR, CDR2 FQNEAQ, per germline (reference sequence). The CDR3 has 17 amino acids. The V gene end was trimmed by 5 bases and the J gene end by 10 bases; junction bases not matched to a gene: 15. In DNA, the CDR3 is TGTGCCAGCAGCCGGACGACAGGGGGTTATGATTTGTCACCCCTCCACTTT. Translating it yields CASSRTTGGYDLSPLHF. Full variable domain (rest looked up from reference TRBV7-9 and TRBJ1-6): DTGVSQNPRHKITKRGQNVTFRCDPISEHNRLYWYRQTLGQGPEFLTYFQNEAQLEKSRLLSDRFSAERPKGSFSTLEIQRTEQGDSAMYLCASSRTTGGYDLSPLHFGNGTRLTVT.

This clonotype was counted a few times. V is TRBV5-1 and J is TRBJ2-5; 7 bases map to TRBD1. Judging by the DNA end, TRBJ2-7 fits better; the J call may be wrong. The CDR3 has 14 amino acids. Germline loops: CDR1 SGHRS, CDR2 YFSETQ. CDR3: CASSFPGQLYEQYF. The CDR3 bases are TGCGCCAGCAGCTTTCCGGGACAGTTATACGAGCAGTACTTC.

The chain has TRBV11-2 and TRBJ1-2; the match to TRBD1 covers 8 bases. Germline-derived CDR1 and CDR2 are SGHAT and FQNNGV. The CDR3 totals 17 residues. The J segment lost 7 bases and the V segment lost 5 bases, leaving 18 bases of the junction unmatched. The CDR3 DNA sequence: TGTGCCAGCAGCCTAAACCCCGGACAGGGTTCGGGCGTTGGCTACACCTTC. It encodes CASSLNPGQGSGVGYTF.

V is TRBV29-1 and J is TRBJ2-3; tentatively, D is TRBD2 (5 bases). V dropped 4 bases and J dropped 5 bases, with 19 bases sitting between them. The CDR3 sequence is 15 residues long. Looked up from germline, CDR1 is SQVTM and CDR2 is ANQGSEA. DNA of the CDR3: TGCAGCGTTGCAATTGGACTGCAGCTTCTAGATACGCAGTATTTT. Amino acid sequence: CSVAIGLQLLDTQYF.

The chain joins TRBV7-2 to TRBJ2-5, with D possibly called TRBD1 or TRBD2 (6 bases each). CDR1 is SGHTA, CDR2 FQGNSA, per germline. The CDR3 sequence is 16 residues long. V dropped 3 bases and J dropped 5 bases, with 19 bases sitting between them. CDR3 sequence: CASSFSPGALWETQYF. CDR3 bases: TGTGCCAGCAGCTTCAGTCCGGGGGCTCTCTGGGAGACCCAGTACTTC.

This chain uses TRBV4-1 with TRBJ2-7; 10 nucleotides agree with TRBD1. The germline V gene has CDR1 MGHRA and CDR2 YSYEKL. This CDR3 is built from 15 residues. V lost 0 bases to trimming and J lost 6 bases; unmatched junction nucleotides: 5. The CDR3 protein is CASSQDGTGVFEQYF. The CDR3 DNA is TGCGCCAGCAGCCAAGATGGGACAGGGGTCTTCGAGCAGTACTTC.